These 27 T cell receptor beta chains came from one sample sequenced in a study of read filtering for tumor transcriptome and immune sequencing. The library was built from approximately 400 ng RNA with molecular barcoded adaptors for alpha/delta and beta/gamma chains. TCRdb re-called the reads with MiXCR, one entry per CDR3 protein. The table shows approximately 57,000 distinct CDR3 sequences, with roughly an eighth occurring only once. The specimen sequenced was a population of CD138-negative cells sorted from bone marrow. These receptors were obtained from a donor aged 40 or older with multiple myeloma.

The sample holds many counts of this clonotype. This chain joins TRBV5-1 and TRBJ1-1, with D possibly TRBD1 on 6 matching bases. The germline CDR1 and CDR2 sequences are SGHRS and YFSETQ. The V end was cut by 4 bases, the J end by 4 bases, with 17 bases between. CDR3 length: 15 residues. CDR3 protein: CASSPWGGTTTEAFF. Written as DNA, the CDR3 is TGCGCCAGCAGCCCCTGGGGGGGGACAACCACTGAAGCTTTCTTT. The whole variable domain, filled in from reference TRBV5-1 and TRBJ1-1, reads KAGVTQTPRYLIKTRGQQVTLSCSPISGHRSVSWYQQTPGQGLQFLFEYFSETQRNKGNFPGRFSGRQFSNSRSEMNVSTLELGDSALYLCASSPWGGTTTEAFFGQGTRLTVV.

This clonotype has a handful of counts. A much larger clone is a single base away; this may be a read error. The chain combines TRBV19 with TRBJ2-2; 7 nucleotides align to TRBD1. The CDR3 has 14 residues. V gave up 8 bases and J gave up 7 bases; unmatched junction bases: 10. CDR1 is LNHDA and CDR2 is SQIVND in the germline V gene (reference sequence). CDR3 coding DNA: TGTGCCAGTGGTGGGGACAGCACCTACGGGGAGCTGTTTTTT. Protein: CASGGDSTYGELFF.

This clonotype was seen many times. This rearrangement joins TRBV30 to TRBJ1-4, with 7 bases fitting TRBD1. CDR1 is GTSNPN, CDR2 SVGIG, per germline (reference sequence). Trimming cost V 4 bases and J 7 bases; bases outside gene matches: 9. This CDR3 has 14 amino acids. DNA of the CDR3: TGTGCCTGGACGATCGGGACAGCAACTGAAAAACTGTTTTTT. This encodes CAWTIGTATEKLFF.

This clonotype was observed many times. This chain joins TRBV7-9 and TRBJ1-3, with D possibly matching TRBD1 (6 bases). V was shortened by 5 bases and J by 6 bases, with 17 bases between the two germline ends. The CDR3 sequence is 15 residues long. Germline loops: CDR1 SEHNR, CDR2 FQNEAQ (reference sequence). CDR3 sequence reads: CASSPQGGIPNTIYF. As DNA, the CDR3 is TGTGCCAGCAGCCCACAGGGAGGAATACCAAACACCATATATTTT.

This clonotype was detected ten times or more. J is TRBJ2-7 and V is TRBV7-8, with 7 nucleotides matching TRBD1. The CDR3 consists of 16 residues. The V gene end was trimmed by 6 bases and the J gene end by 0 bases; junction bases not matched to a gene: 11. Germline-derived CDR1 and CDR2 are SGHVS and FQNEAQ. This CDR3 is CASSSRDSAISYEQYF. The CDR3 DNA sequence: TGTGCCAGCAGTTCCCGGGACAGTGCCATCTCCTACGAGCAGTACTTC.

This clonotype was counted many times. The chain carries TRBV5-1 and TRBJ2-5; 12 bases are shared with TRBD2. The CDR3 covers 17 residues. Trimming removed 7 bases from V and 0 bases from J; junction bases left unmatched: 10. Looked up from germline, CDR1 is SGHRS and CDR2 is YFSETQ. The CDR3 bases are TGCGCCAGCGCTACCCGGACTAGCGGGGAGAACCAAGAGACCCAGTACTTC. Translation gives CASATRTSGENQETQYF.

This clonotype was counted at least ten times. This rearrangement joins TRBV29-1 to TRBJ2-3; D remains ambiguous. This CDR3 is built from 13 residues. The V end lost 8 bases, the J end lost 0 bases, and 12 bases lay between the germline ends. Germline CDR1 and CDR2: SQVTM and ANQGSEA. The CDR3 DNA reads as TGCAGCACTCGGACCGACAGCACAGATACGCAGTATTTT. As protein: CSTRTDSTDTQYF.

The chain carries TRBV12-3 or TRBV12-4 and TRBJ2-3; maybe TRBD1 (5 bases). V was cut by 4 bases and J by 0 bases, with 14 bases left in between. There are 16 residues in the CDR3. The CDR3 sequence: CASSSNPGISTDTQYF. CDR3 nucleotide sequence: TGTGCCAGCAGTTCAAATCCAGGGATTAGCACAGATACGCAGTATTTT.

Notes on this clonotype: Possible read error: a much larger clone is one base away. This rearrangement joins TRBV28 to TRBJ2-7; the D gene is possibly TRBD1 (6 bases). CDR1 is MDHEN and CDR2 is SYDVKM in the germline V gene. CDR3 length: 16 amino acids. V was shortened by 7 bases and J by 6 bases, with 25 bases between the two germline ends. CDR3 residues: CASTLSGTWGVGEQYF. For the CDR3, the DNA is TGTGCCAGCACCCTATCCGGGACATGGGGAGTCGGCGAGCAGTACTTC.

At least ten counts were recorded for this clonotype. Germline and junction disagree at one end, which may indicate a read error. The genes are TRBV7-2 and TRBJ2-7; D ambiguous. CDR1 and CDR2 (germline): SGHTA, FQGNSA. CDR3 length: 12 amino acids. CDR3 bases: TGTGCCAGCAGCTTAGCGTCCTTCGAGCAGTACTTC. Its translation is CASSLASFEQYF. Together with reference TRBV7-2 and TRBJ2-7, the CDR3 gives the full variable domain: GAGVSQSPSNKVTEKGKDVELRCDPISGHTALYWYRQSLGQGLEFLIYFQGNSAPDKSGLPSDRFSAERTGGSVSTLTIQRTQQEDSAVYLCASSLASFEQYFGPGTRLTVT.

This clonotype was observed at least ten times. This sequence joins TRBV5-1 and TRBJ1-3; D is possibly TRBD1 (5 bases). Trimming took 4 bases from V and 1 from J, leaving 9 bases between them. This CDR3 comprises 14 residues. Germline lookup yields CDR1 SGHRS and CDR2 YFSETQ. The CDR3 nucleotides read TGCGCCAGCAGCCGGGACTGGTCTGGAAACACCATATATTTT. Its translation is CASSRDWSGNTIYF.

This clonotype showed up many times. V usage is TRBV19 and J usage is TRBJ2-7; D might be TRBD2 (6 bases). With 6 bases removed from V and 1 base from J, the gap between germline ends came to 10 bases. The CDR3 totals 13 residues. CDR1 and CDR2 from the germline V gene are LNHDA and SQIVND (reference sequence). CDR3 bases: TGTGCCAGTAGGAGCGGGCGGTCCTACGAGCAGTACTTC. This encodes CASRSGRSYEQYF.

For this clonotype: A single base is all that separates this from a far larger clone, so a read error is likely. The chain links TRBV6-5 to TRBJ2-3; TRBD1 aligns across 9 bases. The CDR3 is made up of 14 amino acids. Germline values: CDR1 MNHEY, CDR2 SVGAGI. The CDR3 reads CTSRDRAFSDTQYF. In DNA form, the CDR3 reads TGTACCAGCAGGGACAGGGCTTTTTCAGATACGCAGTATTTT.

Many counts were recorded for this clonotype. V gene TRBV29-1 combines with J gene TRBJ1-1; 9 positions match TRBD1. The CDR3 loop spans 13 amino acids. Germline CDR1 is SQVTM and CDR2 is ANQGSEA. The V and J ends lost 6 bases and 1 base, in that order; junction bases with no gene match: 3. The chain's CDR3 is CSVLTGGNTEAFF. CDR3 bases: TGCAGCGTCCTGACAGGGGGGAACACTGAAGCTTTCTTT.

In this sample, this clonotype turned up many times. V usage is TRBV7-9 and J usage is TRBJ2-2; maybe TRBD1 (7 bases). The CDR3 totals 16 residues. Trimming took off 5 bases at V and 6 bases at J, with 19 bases between the two ends. Germline V gives CDR1 SEHNR, CDR2 FQNEAQ (reference sequence). DNA for the CDR3: TGTGCCAGCAGCCGAAGACAGGGAGGAAGGGCCGGGGAGCTGTTTTTT. Protein: CASSRRQGGRAGELFF.

This clonotype was seen at least ten times. The junction differs from germline at one of its ends, possibly a read error. The chain uses TRBV18 and TRBJ2-1; D remains ambiguous. CDR3 length equals 16 residues. Looked up from germline, CDR1 is KGHSH and CDR2 is LQKENI. The CDR3 bases are TGTGCCAGCTCACCACCGTCGGCACGGGCCTACAATGAGCGGTTCTTC. This sequence encodes CASSPPSARAYNERFF. The complete variable domain, with remaining parts taken from reference TRBV18 and TRBJ2-1, reads NAGVMQNPRHLVRRRGQEARLRCSPMKGHSHVYWYRQLPEEGLKFMVYLQKENIIDESGMPKERFSAEFPKEGPSILRIQQVVRGDSAAYFCASSPPSARAYNERFFGPGTRLTVL.

A few counts support this clonotype. The chain has TRBV20-1 and TRBJ2-5, with D unresolved. V was shortened by 3 bases and J by 0 bases, with 23 bases between the two germline ends. This CDR3 region has 18 residues. Per germline, CDR1 DFQATT and CDR2 SNEGSKA (reference sequence). Here the CDR3 reads CSASYSTVVILYQETQYF. For the CDR3, the DNA is TGCAGTGCTAGTTATAGCACAGTAGTAATCCTGTACCAAGAGACCCAGTACTTC.

Ten or more counts support this clonotype. Here the CDR3 DNA reads TGTGCCAGCAGCAGGAGACAGGGGGCGATTAAAACTGAAGCTTTCTTT. Its protein is CASSRRQGAIKTEAFF. The chain is built from TRBV5-6 and TRBJ1-1, with 10 bases lining up with TRBD1. V gave up 4 bases and J gave up 5 bases; unmatched junction bases: 11. Germline assignment: CDR1 SGHDT and CDR2 YYEEEE. This CDR3 spans 16 amino acids.

This clonotype was seen repeatedly, ten times or more. The CDR3 nucleotides read TGTGCCAGCAGCTTCTTTGAGACCCAGTACTTC. It is translated as CASSFFETQYF. The chain couples TRBV7-2 to TRBJ2-5, with D unclear. Trimming took 3 bases from V and 5 from J, leaving 4 bases between them. Germline loops: CDR1 SGHTA, CDR2 FQGNSA. The CDR3 spans 11 residues.

The V gene is TRBV6-6, the J gene TRBJ2-5; a possible D gene is TRBD2 (7 bases). The length of the CDR3 is 16 residues. The V and J ends lost 2 bases and 5 bases respectively, with 18 bases between them. Germline loops: CDR1 MNHNY, CDR2 SVGAGI (reference sequence). Here the CDR3 reads CASSYHRGATGETQYF. The CDR3, as DNA: TGTGCCAGCAGTTACCACCGGGGGGCTACCGGGGAGACCCAGTACTTC.

This clonotype appeared many times. The chain uses TRBV20-1 and TRBJ2-2; no reliable D call. The CDR3 is 16 amino acids. V dropped 3 bases and J dropped 4 bases, with 18 bases sitting between them. Per the germline V gene, CDR1 is DFQATT and CDR2 is SNEGSKA (reference sequence). CDR3 DNA sequence: TGCAGTGCTAGCTGGGCAGGTCATCTCCCCACCGGGGAGCTGTTTTTT. Its protein is CSASWAGHLPTGELFF.

This clonotype came up a few times. This rearrangement joins TRBV4-1 to TRBJ1-5; D uncertain. The length of the CDR3 is 16 residues. Trimming shortened V by 0 bases and J by 9 bases, and 18 bases separated the two germline ends. CDR1 MGHRA and CDR2 YSYEKL come from the germline V gene. The CDR3 loop is CASSQDWAAGVRPQHF. CDR3 bases: TGCGCCAGCAGCCAAGACTGGGCTGCCGGGGTTCGGCCCCAGCATTTT.

The gene calls are TRBV28 and TRBJ1-4, with D possibly matching TRBD1 (6 bases). CDR3 length equals 15 residues. Germline CDR1 reads MDHEN; CDR2 reads SYDVKM. Trimming removed 6 bases from V and 7 bases from J, with 18 bases in between. CDR3 protein: CASRETGGVAEKLFF. CDR3 DNA: TGTGCCAGCAGGGAGACAGGCGGGGTGGCTGAAAAACTGTTTTTT.

This clonotype appeared many times. J is TRBJ1-5 and V is TRBV27, with D possibly TRBD1 on 6 matching bases. The germline CDR1 and CDR2 sequences are MNHEY and SMNVEV (reference sequence). V gave up 6 bases and J gave up 2 bases, with 14 bases separating them. This CDR3 comprises 15 residues. CDR3 coding DNA: TGTGCCAGCAGCCCCCAGGGGTCGGGCAATCAGCCCCAGCATTTT. Translated, it gives CASSPQGSGNQPQHF.

On this clonotype itself: A much more abundant neighbour one base away suggests this may be a read error. This chain joins TRBV11-2 and TRBJ1-2, with no clear D. The CDR3 extends over 15 amino acids. Germline V lookup: CDR1 SGHAT, CDR2 FQNNGV. CDR3 loop: CASSLDIGQAYGYAF. The DNA for the CDR3 is TGTGCCAGCAGCTTAGATATAGGGCAGGCTTATGGCTACGCCTTC.

This clonotype has ten or more counts. The chain carries TRBV7-3 and TRBJ2-1, with 7 bases lining up with TRBD2. The CDR3 sequence is 13 residues long. The V gene end was trimmed by 5 bases and the J gene end by 5 bases; junction bases not matched to a gene: 3. Germline CDR1 reads SGHTA; CDR2 reads FQGTGA. This CDR3 reads CASSPRGDNEQFF. The CDR3 nucleotides read TGTGCCAGCAGCCCCCGGGGGGACAATGAGCAGTTCTTC.

This clonotype was seen a few times. The rearrangement joins TRBV18 to TRBJ2-7, with 12 bases identical to TRBD1. The CDR3 length is 17 residues. Per the germline V gene, CDR1 is KGHSH and CDR2 is LQKENI. The ends lost 0 bases at V and 0 bases at J; junction bases unmatched: 3. The DNA for the CDR3 is TGTGCCAGCTCACCACCGCGGGGACAGGGGGCCTCCTACGAGCAGTACTTC. Encoded protein: CASSPPRGQGASYEQYF.